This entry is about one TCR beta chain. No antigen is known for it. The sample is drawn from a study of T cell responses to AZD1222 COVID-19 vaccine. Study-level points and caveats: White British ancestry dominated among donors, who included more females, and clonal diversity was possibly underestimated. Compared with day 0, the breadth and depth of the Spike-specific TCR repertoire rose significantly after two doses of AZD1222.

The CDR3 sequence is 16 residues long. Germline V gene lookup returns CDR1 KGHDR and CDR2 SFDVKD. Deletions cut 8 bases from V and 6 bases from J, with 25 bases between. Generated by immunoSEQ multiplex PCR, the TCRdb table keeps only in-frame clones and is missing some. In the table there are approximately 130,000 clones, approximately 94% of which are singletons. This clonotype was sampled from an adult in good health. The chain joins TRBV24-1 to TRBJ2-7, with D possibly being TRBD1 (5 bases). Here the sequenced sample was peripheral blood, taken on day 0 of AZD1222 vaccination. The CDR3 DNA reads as TGTGCCACCACGATTTATGCGCCCAGGGATAGTCCCGAGCAGTACTTC. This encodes CATTIYAPRDSPEQYF.